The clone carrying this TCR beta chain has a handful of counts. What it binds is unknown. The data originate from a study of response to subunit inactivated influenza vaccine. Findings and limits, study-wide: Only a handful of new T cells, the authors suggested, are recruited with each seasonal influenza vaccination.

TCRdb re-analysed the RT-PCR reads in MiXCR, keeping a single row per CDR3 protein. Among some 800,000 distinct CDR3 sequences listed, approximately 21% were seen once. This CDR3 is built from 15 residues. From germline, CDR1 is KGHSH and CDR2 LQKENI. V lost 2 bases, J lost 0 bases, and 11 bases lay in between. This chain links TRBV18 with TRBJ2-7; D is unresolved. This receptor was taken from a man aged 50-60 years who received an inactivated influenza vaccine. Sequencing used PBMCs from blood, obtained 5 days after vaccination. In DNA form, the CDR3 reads TGTGCCAGCTCACCAAGTCCCGGAACCTCCTACGAGCAGTACTTC. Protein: CASSPSPGTSYEQYF.